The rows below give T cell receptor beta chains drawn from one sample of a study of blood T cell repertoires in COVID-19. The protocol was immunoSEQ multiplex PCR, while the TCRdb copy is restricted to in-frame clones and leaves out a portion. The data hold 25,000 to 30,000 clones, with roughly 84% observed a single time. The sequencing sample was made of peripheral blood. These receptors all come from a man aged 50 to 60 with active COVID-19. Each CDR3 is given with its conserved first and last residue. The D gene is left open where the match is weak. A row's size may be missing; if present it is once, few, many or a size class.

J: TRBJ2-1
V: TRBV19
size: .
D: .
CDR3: CASSIRPYWSSYNEQFF
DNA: TGTGCCAGTAGTATTAGGCCGTACTGGAGCTCCTACAATGAGCAGTTCTTC

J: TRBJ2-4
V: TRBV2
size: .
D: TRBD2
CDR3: CASSEASGGFFAKNIQYF
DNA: TGTGCCAGCAGTGAAGCTAGCGGGGGGTTCTTCGCCAAAAACATTCAGTACTTC

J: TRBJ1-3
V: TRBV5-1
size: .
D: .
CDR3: CASSASDRGGRSGNTIYF
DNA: TGCGCCAGCAGCGCCTCCGATAGGGGGGGAAGGTCTGGAAACACCATATATTTT

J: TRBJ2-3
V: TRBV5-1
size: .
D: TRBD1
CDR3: CASSPGGQGFDTQYF
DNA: TGCGCCAGCAGCCCGGGGGGACAGGGATTCGATACGCAGTATTTT

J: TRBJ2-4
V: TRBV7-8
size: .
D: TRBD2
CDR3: CASSLWAGEGKNIQYF
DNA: TGTGCCAGCAGCTTATGGGCGGGGGAGGGCAAAAACATTCAGTACTTC

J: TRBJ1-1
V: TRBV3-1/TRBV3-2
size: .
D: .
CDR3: CASSHHRTARMNTEAFF
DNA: TGTGCCAGCAGCCACCACAGGACAGCCAGAATGAACACTGAAGCTTTCTTT

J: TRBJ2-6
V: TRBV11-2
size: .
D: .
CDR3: CASSSRGRAGANVLTF
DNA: TGTGCCAGCAGTAGCCGGGGTCGGGCTGGGGCCAACGTCCTGACTTTC

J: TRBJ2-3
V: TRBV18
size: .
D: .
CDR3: CASSGGRGFTTQYF
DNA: TGTGCCAGCTCCGGTGGGCGAGGGTTTACTACGCAGTATTTT

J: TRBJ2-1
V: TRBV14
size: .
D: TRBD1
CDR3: CASSPGQGLWYEQFF
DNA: TGTGCCAGCAGCCCAGGACAGGGCCTTTGGTATGAGCAGTTCTTC

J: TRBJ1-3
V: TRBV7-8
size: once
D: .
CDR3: CASSQPTGTYSGNTIYF
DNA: TGTGCCAGCAGCCAACCCACAGGGACGTACTCTGGAAACACCATATATTTT

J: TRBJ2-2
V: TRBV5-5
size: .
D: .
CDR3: CASSFAFSWGPTGELFF
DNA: TGTGCCAGCAGCTTTGCTTTTAGTTGGGGGCCCACCGGGGAGCTGTTTTTT

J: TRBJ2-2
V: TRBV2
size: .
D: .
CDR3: CASTVQNTGELFF
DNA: TGTGCCAGCACGGTGCAGAACACCGGGGAGCTGTTTTTT

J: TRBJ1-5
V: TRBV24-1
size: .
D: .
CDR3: CATSGPFEGQPQHF
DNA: TGTGCCACCAGCGGTCCTTTCGAGGGTCAGCCCCAGCATTTT

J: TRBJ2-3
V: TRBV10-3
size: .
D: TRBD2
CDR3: CAISESGAGRDLNTQYF
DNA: TGTGCCATCAGTGAGTCAGGAGCGGGGAGGGACTTAAATACGCAGTATTTT

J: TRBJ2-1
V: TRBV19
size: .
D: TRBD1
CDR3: CASSTDRGTYNEQFF
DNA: TGTGCCAGTAGTACCGACAGGGGGACCTACAATGAGCAGTTCTTC

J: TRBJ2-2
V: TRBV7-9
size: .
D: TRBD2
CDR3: CASSTRGLAGASGELFF
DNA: TGTGCCAGCAGCACCAGGGGGCTAGCGGGAGCCTCCGGGGAGCTGTTTTTT

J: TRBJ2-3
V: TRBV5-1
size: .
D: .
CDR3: CASSLEHYTDTQYF
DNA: TGCGCCAGCAGCTTGGAGCACTACACAGATACGCAGTATTTT

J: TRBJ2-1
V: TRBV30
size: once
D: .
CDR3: CAWSVRSHNEQFF
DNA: TGTGCCTGGAGTGTACGGTCGCACAATGAGCAGTTCTTC

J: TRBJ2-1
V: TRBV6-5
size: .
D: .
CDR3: CASVRDTYLNEQFF
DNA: TGTGCCAGCGTAAGGGACACCTACCTCAATGAGCAGTTCTTC

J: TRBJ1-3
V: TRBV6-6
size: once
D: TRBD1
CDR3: CASSPGTAGNTIYF
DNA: TGTGCCAGCAGTCCCGGGACAGCTGGAAACACCATATATTTT

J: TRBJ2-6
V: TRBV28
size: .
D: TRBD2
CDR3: CASSFHRRASGLFSGANVLTF
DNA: TGTGCCAGCAGTTTCCACCGTCGGGCTAGCGGTTTGTTCTCTGGGGCCAACGTCCTGACTTTC

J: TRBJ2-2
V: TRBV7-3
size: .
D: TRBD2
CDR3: CASSLGPGGTGELFF
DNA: TGTGCCAGCAGCTTAGGACCGGGGGGCACCGGGGAGCTGTTTTTT

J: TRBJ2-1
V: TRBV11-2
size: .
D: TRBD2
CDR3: CASSLGLVSYNEQFF
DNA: TGTGCCAGCAGCCTAGGACTAGTTTCCTACAATGAGCAGTTCTTC

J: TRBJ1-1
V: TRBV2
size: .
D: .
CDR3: CASTRVTEAFF
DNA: TGTGCCAGCACCAGGGTCACTGAAGCTTTCTTT

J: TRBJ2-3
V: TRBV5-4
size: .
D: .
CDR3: CASSLIQAADTQYF
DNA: TGTGCCAGCAGCCTGATACAGGCGGCAGATACGCAGTATTTT

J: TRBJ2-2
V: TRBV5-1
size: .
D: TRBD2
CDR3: CASSSGLAVSGELFF
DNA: TGCGCCAGCAGCTCCGGACTAGCGGTTAGCGGGGAGCTGTTTTTT

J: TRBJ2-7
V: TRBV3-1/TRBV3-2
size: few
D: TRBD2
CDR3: CASSQVQVSGVTYEQYF
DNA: TGTGCCAGCAGCCAAGTACAGGTTAGCGGGGTGACCTACGAGCAGTACTTC

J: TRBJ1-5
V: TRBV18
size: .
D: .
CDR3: CASSQFEGEDQPQHF
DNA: TGTGCCAGCTCCCAATTCGAAGGGGAAGATCAGCCCCAGCATTTT

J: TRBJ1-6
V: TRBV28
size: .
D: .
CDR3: CATTTGYNSPLHF
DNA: TGTGCCACCACCACAGGGTATAATTCACCCCTCCACTTT

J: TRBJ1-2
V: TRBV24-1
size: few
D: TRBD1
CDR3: CATSPRQGAYGYTF
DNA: TGTGCCACCAGTCCTAGACAGGGGGCTTATGGCTACACCTTC

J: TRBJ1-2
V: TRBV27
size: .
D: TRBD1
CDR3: CASSWDREGGRGGYTF
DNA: TGTGCCAGCAGTTGGGACAGGGAAGGGGGAAGGGGTGGCTACACCTTC

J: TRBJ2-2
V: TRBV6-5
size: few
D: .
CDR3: CASSYLTGIYTGELFF
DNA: TGTGCCAGCAGTTACTTGACGGGAATTTATACCGGGGAGCTGTTTTTT

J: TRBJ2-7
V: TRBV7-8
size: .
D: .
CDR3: CASSPRTFASTGSSYEQYF
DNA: TGTGCCAGCAGCCCCCGAACTTTTGCCTCCACGGGGAGCTCCTACGAGCAGTACTTC

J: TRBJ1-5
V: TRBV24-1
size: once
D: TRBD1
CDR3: CATSDRDRGSNQPQHF
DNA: TGTGCCACCAGTGACCGGGACAGGGGGAGCAATCAGCCCCAGCATTTT

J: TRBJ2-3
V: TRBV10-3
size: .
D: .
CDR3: CAISGHITSTDTQYF
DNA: TGTGCCATCAGTGGACACATAACTAGCACAGATACGCAGTATTTT

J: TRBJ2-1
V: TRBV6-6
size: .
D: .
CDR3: CASSPDSGRQFF
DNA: TGTGCCAGCAGCCCAGACAGTGGCAGGCAGTTCTTC

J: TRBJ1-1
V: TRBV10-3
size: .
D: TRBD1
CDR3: CAISRTGDKAFF
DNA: TGTGCCATCTCCCGGACAGGGGACAAAGCTTTCTTT

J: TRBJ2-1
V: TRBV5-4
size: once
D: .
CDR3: CASSQRWGSYNEQFF
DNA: TGTGCCAGCAGCCAGCGGTGGGGCTCCTACAATGAGCAGTTCTTC

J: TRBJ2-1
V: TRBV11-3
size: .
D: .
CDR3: CASSPERINNEQFF
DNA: TGTGCCAGCAGCCCGGAGAGAATAAACAATGAGCAGTTCTTC